The 6 T cell receptor beta chains below come from one sample, sequenced in a study of shared clonotypes between healthy human individuals. The protocol was immunoSEQ multiplex PCR, while the TCRdb copy is restricted to in-frame clones and leaves out a portion. This table holds a few million clones, 85% to 95% found once. The sample comprised naive CD4+ T cells from PBMCs. As for subset: CD45RA+ positively selected. Receptors originate from a man in his late teens or twenties in good health. Some clones in this sample may be carry-over from other donors' samples.

This clone appeared a few times. The CDR3 DNA sequence: TGCGCCAGCAGCAGATCCCGGGACAGCGGGAGGAATGAGCAGTTCTTC. As protein: CASSRSRDSGRNEQFF. The rearrangement uses TRBV5-1 and TRBJ2-1, with 9 bases matching TRBD2. Germline lookup yields CDR1 SGHRS and CDR2 YFSETQ. The ends lost 4 bases at V and 7 bases at J; junction bases unmatched: 12. This CDR3 is 16 amino acids long.

The V call is TRBV29-1, the J call TRBJ2-4; tentatively, D is TRBD1 or TRBD2 (5 bases each). V was clipped by 8 bases and J by 6 bases, with 11 bases between them. This CDR3 has 11 residues. Germline CDR1 and CDR2: SQVTM and ANQGSEA. The CDR3 sequence: CSTARGNIQYF. The CDR3 DNA follows: TGCAGCACCGCGAGGGGAAACATTCAGTACTTC.

This rearrangement joins TRBV5-4 to TRBJ2-7; 8 nucleotides line up with TRBD2. This CDR3 is 14 amino acids long. V shed 2 bases, J shed 3 bases, and the junction held 4 bases outside the gene matches. Germline CDR1 is SGHNT and CDR2 is YYREEE (reference sequence). The CDR3 here is CASSFSGLDYEQYF. The CDR3 coding sequence is TGTGCCAGCAGCTTTTCGGGACTAGACTACGAGCAGTACTTC. The variable domain in full, with the rest retrieved from reference TRBV5-4 and TRBJ2-7, is ETGVTQSPTHLIKTRGQQVTLRCSSQSGHNTVSWYQQALGQGPQFIFQYYREEENGRGNFPPRFSGLQFPNYSSELNVNALELDDSALYLCASSFSGLDYEQYFGPGTRLTVT.

This chain joins TRBV5-4 and TRBJ2-4; no clear D gene. With 2 bases removed from V and 0 bases from J, the gap between germline ends came to 15 bases. The length of the CDR3 is 17 residues. Per germline, CDR1 SGHNT and CDR2 YYREEE (reference sequence). CDR3 DNA sequence: TGTGCCAGCAGCTTCGGTCGGTCTGAAGTAGCCAAAAACATTCAGTACTTC. Amino acids: CASSFGRSEVAKNIQYF. The full variable domain, rest sourced from reference TRBV5-4 and TRBJ2-4, is ETGVTQSPTHLIKTRGQQVTLRCSSQSGHNTVSWYQQALGQGPQFIFQYYREEENGRGNFPPRFSGLQFPNYSSELNVNALELDDSALYLCASSFGRSEVAKNIQYFGAGTRLSVL.

The genes are TRBV7-9 and TRBJ2-7; 10 nucleotides match TRBD2. Looked up from germline, CDR1 is SEHNR and CDR2 is FQNEAQ (reference sequence). The J segment lost 7 bases and the V segment lost 5 bases, leaving 11 bases of the junction unmatched. This CDR3 has 15 residues. CDR3 residues: CASSIPLAGAGEQYF. DNA for the CDR3: TGTGCCAGCAGCATACCCCTAGCGGGAGCCGGGGAGCAGTACTTC.

The V call is TRBV28, the J call TRBJ2-2; a weak D match, TRBD1 (6 bases). Trimming removed 5 bases from V and 4 bases from J, with 26 bases in between. Germline assignment: CDR1 MDHEN and CDR2 SYDVKM. There are 19 residues in the CDR3. The CDR3 loop reads CASSPLNPDRRRVTGELFF. The DNA for the CDR3 is TGTGCCAGCAGTCCACTAAACCCCGACAGGAGGCGCGTCACCGGGGAGCTGTTTTTT. Combining the CDR3 with reference TRBV28 and TRBJ2-2 gives the whole variable domain DVKVTQSSRYLVKRTGEKVFLECVQDMDHENMFWYRQDPGLGLRLIYFSYDVKMKEKGDIPEGYSVSREKKERFSLILESASTNQTSMYLCASSPLNPDRRRVTGELFFGEGSRLTVL.